What follows describes a single T cell receptor (beta chain). These data are taken from a study of blood T cell repertoires in COVID-19. CDR3 size: 14 residues. Trimming cost V 4 bases and J 2 bases; bases outside gene matches: 5. The V gene's germline CDR1 is LNHNV and CDR2 YYDKDF (reference sequence). This study enrolled people aged about 18 to 90 from 24 US geographic areas. Participant-reported clinical history was the basis for cohort assignment. As originally analysed: Amplified reference gene primers provided the basis for estimating nucleated cell counts. Assay: immunoSEQ multiplex PCR; the TCRdb copy retains only in-frame clones and omits some. V and J calls and clone size are given by that table; D and trimming were obtained from the DNA. The sample records around 230,000 clones, around 80% being singletons.

This receptor was identified in a middle-aged man who had recovered from COVID-19. The sample comprised PBMCs or T cells enriched from blood (not recorded which). V is TRBV15 and J is TRBJ2-7; TRBD1 matches at 7 bases. The CDR3 region is CATSKPGQPYEQYF. CDR3 in DNA: TGTGCCACCAGCAAGCCGGGACAGCCCTACGAGCAGTACTTC.